The 21 T cell receptor beta chains below come from one sample, sequenced in a study of memory CD4+ T cells and cytomegalovirus serostatus. Some clones are missing from TCRdb's copy, which holds only in-frame ones; the method was immunoSEQ multiplex PCR. The sample lists 45,000 to 60,000 clones; around 88% were seen once. Single viable CD3+CD4+CD8-CD45RO+ cells were sorted as the memory CD4+ T cells. Sequencing input: memory CD4+ T cells from blood. The source of these receptors is an adult in good health and CMV-seropositive.

The V call is TRBV6-5, the J call TRBJ1-3; D possibly corresponds to TRBD1 (6 bases). The CDR3 has 14 residues. CDR1 MNHEY and CDR2 SVGAGI come from the germline V gene. Trimming shortened V by 5 bases and J by 2 bases, and 10 bases separated the two germline ends. This CDR3 is CASSAGTTGNTIYF. In nucleotides, the CDR3 is TGTGCCAGCAGTGCCGGGACAACTGGAAACACCATATATTTT.

This sequence joins TRBV18 and TRBJ2-2; TRBD2 matches at 12 bases. V was pared by 3 bases and J by 1 base, with 6 bases of the junction left unmatched. CDR3 size: 18 residues. Germline loops: CDR1 KGHSH, CDR2 LQKENI. Here the CDR3 reads CASSPSSTSGGNTGELFF. The CDR3 DNA reads as TGTGCCAGCTCACCTTCCTCGACTAGCGGGGGGAACACCGGGGAGCTGTTTTTT.

This clone was picked up one time. This chain links TRBV5-5 with TRBJ2-5; 16 nucleotides agree with TRBD2. J was trimmed by 5 bases and V by 2 bases; bases with no gene match: 9. CDR3 length: 18 residues. Germline loops: CDR1 SGHKS, CDR2 YYEKEE (reference sequence). The CDR3 spells CASSFEGLAGGRKETQYF. In DNA form, the CDR3 reads TGTGCCAGCAGCTTTGAGGGACTAGCGGGGGGGCGAAAGGAGACCCAGTACTTC.

The chain uses TRBV2 and TRBJ2-7; the D is unclear. Germline lookup yields CDR1 SNHLY and CDR2 FYNNEI. CDR3 length: 12 residues. Trimming left V 6 bases short and J 0 bases short, with 6 bases between. The CDR3 is CASRLFSYEQYF. In DNA form, the CDR3 reads TGTGCCAGCAGACTTTTCTCCTACGAGCAGTACTTC.

This clone was seen just once. This chain joins TRBV6-5 and TRBJ2-3, with D uncertain. The CDR3 loop spans 12 amino acids. Looked up from germline, CDR1 is MNHEY and CDR2 is SVGAGI. V was shortened by 8 bases and J by 4 bases, with 10 bases between the two germline ends. CDR3 protein: CASGTDSDTQYF. The DNA for the CDR3 is TGTGCCAGCGGTACAGACTCAGATACGCAGTATTTT.

The chain couples TRBV18 to TRBJ2-7; 9 positions agree with TRBD2. The CDR3 length is 14 residues. Germline V gives CDR1 KGHSH, CDR2 LQKENI. J gave up 6 bases and V 6 bases, and 9 bases lay outside the gene matches. The chain's CDR3 is CASSPGTSSLEQYF. CDR3 DNA: TGTGCCAGCTCGCCCGGGACTAGCTCGCTCGAGCAGTACTTC. Full variable domain (remainder filled in from reference TRBV18 and TRBJ2-7): NAGVMQNPRHLVRRRGQEARLRCSPMKGHSHVYWYRQLPEEGLKFMVYLQKENIIDESGMPKERFSAEFPKEGPSILRIQQVVRGDSAAYFCASSPGTSSLEQYFGPGTRLTVT.

The V gene is TRBV28, the J gene TRBJ2-1; TRBD2 agrees at 7 bases. The germline V gene has CDR1 MDHEN and CDR2 SYDVKM. This CDR3 is built from 14 residues. V shed 2 bases, J shed 6 bases, and the junction held 4 bases outside the gene matches. The CDR3 DNA follows: TGTGCCAGCAGTTTAGAGCGGGGTCCCAATGAGCAGTTCTTC. Residues: CASSLERGPNEQFF.

This chain joins TRBV25-1 and TRBJ1-2, with D possibly being TRBD1 (5 bases). Germline CDR1 and CDR2: MGHDK and SYGVNS. Trimming took off 2 bases at V and 4 bases at J, with 14 bases between the two ends. The CDR3 spans 15 residues. The CDR3 DNA is TGTGCCAGCAGTGAAGCGGGGCTCGCGAGCTATGGCTACACCTTC. Its translation: CASSEAGLASYGYTF.

This clone was recorded a few times. This rearrangement joins TRBV6-5 to TRBJ1-2; D gene ambiguous. Germline CDR1 reads MNHEY; CDR2 reads SVGAGI. CDR3 length: 14 residues. V lost 2 bases and J lost 7, with 14 bases in between. The CDR3 sequence: CASSYRGNRAGYTF. CDR3 sequence (DNA): TGTGCCAGCAGTTACCGGGGAAATCGGGCTGGCTACACCTTC.

J is TRBJ1-5 and V is TRBV7-2, with 8 bases matching TRBD1. The germline V gene has CDR1 SGHTA and CDR2 FQGNSA. V lost 1 base and J lost 7; bases outside the gene matches: 6. This CDR3 is built from 15 residues. The CDR3 protein is CASSLEAGGWQPQHF. CDR3 nucleotide sequence: TGTGCCAGCAGCTTAGAGGCAGGGGGCTGGCAGCCCCAGCATTTT.

The V call is TRBV18, the J call TRBJ1-1, with D uncertain. CDR1 and CDR2 from the germline V gene are KGHSH and LQKENI. V was clipped by 2 bases and J by 1 base, with 8 bases between them. The CDR3 contains 14 residues. This CDR3 reads CASSPSPQNTEAFF. CDR3 coding DNA: TGTGCCAGCTCACCATCTCCACAGAACACTGAAGCTTTCTTT.

This clone was seen a single time. The J gene is TRBJ2-1, the V gene TRBV4-1, with a weak D call TRBD1 (6 bases). V was cut by 4 bases and J by 7 bases, with 20 bases left in between. The CDR3 is 16 amino acids. Germline CDR1 MGHRA, CDR2 YSYEKL. CDR3 region: CASSPPPWGQGNEQFF. The CDR3 DNA follows: TGCGCCAGCAGCCCACCCCCATGGGGACAAGGGAATGAGCAGTTCTTC.

This sequence joins TRBV21-1 and TRBJ1-6; the table's D gene call, TRBD1, was not cross checked with the DNA. TRBV21-1 is labeled a pseudogene. CDR3 length equals 16 residues. CDR3: CASRSYFIGGDSPLHF. Written as DNA, the CDR3 is TGTGCCAGCAGGTCCTATTTTATAGGGGGAGATTCACCCCTCCACTTT.

CDR3 coding DNA: TGTGCCAGCAGCGCGGACCGGGACAGGGGTGAAAAACTGTTTTTT. Translated: CASSADRDRGEKLFF. J is TRBJ1-4 and V is TRBV2; 10 bases line up with TRBD1. The V segment lost 6 bases and the J segment 7 bases; nucleotides outside the gene matches: 8. Per the germline V gene, CDR1 is SNHLY and CDR2 is FYNNEI. The CDR3 loop spans 15 amino acids.

V usage is TRBV28 and J usage is TRBJ1-5, with D tentatively TRBD1 (6 bases). V shed 8 bases and J shed 4 bases, with 15 bases lying between them. The CDR3 loop spans 14 amino acids. Germline assignment: CDR1 MDHEN and CDR2 SYDVKM. This CDR3 reads CASFPQGLNQPQHF. CDR3 nucleotide sequence: TGTGCCAGCTTTCCTCAGGGGTTAAATCAGCCCCAGCATTTT.

This clone has just one count. The rearrangement uses TRBV7-9 and TRBJ2-1; 11 nucleotides align to TRBD2. The J segment lost 3 bases and the V segment lost 4 bases, leaving 5 bases of the junction unmatched. The CDR3 length is 16 residues. Per germline, CDR1 SEHNR and CDR2 FQNEAQ (reference sequence). CDR3 sequence (DNA): TGTGCCAGCAGCTCTAGCGGGAGGAATTACTACAATGAGCAGTTCTTC. Its protein product is CASSSSGRNYYNEQFF.

The V call is TRBV7-2, the J call TRBJ2-7; 16 bases fit TRBD2. After removal of 1 base from V and 4 bases from J, the junction contained 7 bases not matched to a gene. This CDR3 spans 18 amino acids. Germline V gives CDR1 SGHTA, CDR2 FQGNSA. The DNA of the CDR3 is TGTGCCAGCAGCTTAGACGGGACTAGCGGGGGGGCAGCATACGAGCAGTACTTC. Translating gives CASSLDGTSGGAAYEQYF.

This clone was observed once. The chain has TRBV19 and TRBJ2-5; the D gene is possibly TRBD2 (6 bases). The CDR3 totals 14 residues. V was trimmed by 5 bases and J by 1 base, leaving 11 bases between them. Germline CDR1 reads LNHDA; CDR2 reads SQIVND (reference sequence). The chain's CDR3 is CASSHGGFQETQYF. The DNA for the CDR3 is TGTGCCAGTAGTCATGGGGGGTTCCAAGAGACCCAGTACTTC.

The chain couples TRBV4-1 to TRBJ1-4; D uncertain. V was shortened by 1 base and J by 7 bases, with 13 bases between the two germline ends. The CDR3 consists of 15 residues. Germline V CDR1 and CDR2: MGHRA, YSYEKL. Written as DNA, the CDR3 is TGCGCCAGCAGCCAAGGACCCGACCGGCGTGAAAAACTGTTTTTT. Amino acid sequence: CASSQGPDRREKLFF.

The chain recombines TRBV5-1 with TRBJ2-5, with 9 nucleotides matching TRBD2. Looked up from germline, CDR1 is SGHRS and CDR2 is YFSETQ. Trimming at V came to 0 bases and at J to 4 bases, leaving 4 bases not matched to a gene. This CDR3 spans 15 amino acids. CDR3 region: CASSLAWRGGETQYF. CDR3 coding DNA: TGCGCCAGCAGCTTGGCCTGGCGGGGGGGAGAGACCCAGTACTTC.

This clone was detected only a few times. This chain uses TRBV27 with TRBJ1-2; D is undetermined. This CDR3 is 13 amino acids long. V lost 1 base, J lost 6 bases, and 9 bases lay in between. Germline V gives CDR1 MNHEY, CDR2 SMNVEV (reference sequence). The CDR3 loop reads CASSLYRGNGYTF. The CDR3 region has the DNA TGTGCCAGCAGTTTATATCGGGGAAATGGCTACACCTTC.